The rows below give T cell receptor beta chains drawn from one sample of a study of blood T cell repertoires in COVID-19. Clones were read by immunoSEQ multiplex PCR, and TCRdb kept only the in-frame ones, dropping some. The profile covers about 22,000 clones, with 65% to 90% appearing a single time and more than 40% taken by the ten largest. The sequencing input was peripheral blood. These receptors came from a man between 65 and 79 years old with acute or convalescent COVID-19. The conserved cysteine and the conserved F or W are not part of the CDR3 here. Some rows mark clone size as missing; the rest say once, few, many or name a class of expanded clone.

v_gene	abundance	j_gene	CDR3aa
TRBV27	.	TRBJ2-1	ASRTSGRFAEQF
TRBV15	.	TRBJ1-1	ATSRDKRQRHQNTEAF
TRBV7-2	.	TRBJ1-4	ASSLGEHGKLF
TRBV7-2	.	TRBJ1-5	ASSLEGWGRGQPQH
TRBV7-3	once	TRBJ2-7	ASSSFDRGIYEQY
TRBV2	once	TRBJ2-6	ASSRAGVRSGANVLT
TRBV18	.	TRBJ1-2	ASFGGSYGYT
TRBV5-4	.	TRBJ2-2	ASSPGEARTGELF
TRBV6-5	few	TRBJ1-1	ASSNPGTEAF
TRBV29-1	few	TRBJ2-3	SGSQGGDTQY
TRBV11-2	.	TRBJ1-2	ASSLGARQAGYT
TRBV5-1	.	TRBJ2-5	ASSRGQTETQY
TRBV5-5	.	TRBJ1-1	ASSLGSRTEAF
TRBV30	.	TRBJ1-2	AWRFQGYGGYT
TRBV11-1	.	TRBJ2-3	ASSLRVEAQY
TRBV5-1	.	TRBJ2-6	ASSLTAGSGANVLT
TRBV4-2	.	TRBJ1-4	ASSQSFSGGEKLF
TRBV5-1	.	TRBJ1-6	ASSRGTRGSMSLH
TRBV4-3	.	TRBJ1-5	ASSQELAQPQH
TRBV19	.	TRBJ2-7	ASSILAGPHSYEQY
TRBV5-8	.	TRBJ1-5	ASSFAETSLRQPQH
TRBV5-4	once	TRBJ2-2	ASSRAGGTGELF
TRBV6-2/TRBV6-3	.	TRBJ1-5	ASSGPGTAFQPQH
TRBV7-3	.	TRBJ2-1	ASSWGLAGSQEQF
TRBV7-2	few	TRBJ1-6	ASSFLGAENSPLH